The table lists the clone carrying this T cell receptor (beta chain) with a count of one. This record belongs to a study of T cell changes during pregnancy in multiple sclerosis. Some clones are missing from TCRdb's copy, which holds only in-frame ones; the method was immunoSEQ multiplex PCR. The sample records tens of thousands of clones, about 91% being singletons. The CDR3 has 15 residues. From germline, CDR1 is SGDLS and CDR2 YYNGEE. V was clipped by 0 bases and J by 4 bases, with 13 bases between them. The source of this sequence is a female donor with multiple sclerosis, enrolled in a pregnancy study. The sample in question was CD4+ T cells from peripheral blood mononuclear cells, obtained in the second trimester of pregnancy. The rearrangement uses TRBV9 and TRBJ1-1; the D is unclear. The CDR3 reads CASSVDWGGRTEAFF. The CDR3 DNA reads TGTGCCAGCAGCGTAGACTGGGGAGGGCGCACTGAAGCTTTCTTT.